The TCR beta chain described here comes from a study of human T cells and chemical hapten exposure. The V gene's germline CDR1 is DFQATT and CDR2 SNEGSKA (reference sequence). Between the trimmed V and J ends, which lost 3 bases and 0 bases, there was a span of 6 bases. This CDR3 contains 14 residues. For the library, individual cDNA molecules each received unique molecular identifiers. As originally analysed: With a range of about 23,224 to 700,000, the median per sample was around 96,000 TCRs. From the reads, TCRdb called clonotypes with MiXCR, one entry per CDR3 protein. These V and J calls derive from TCRdb rather than the authors' analysis. The table shows roughly 3,700 distinct CDR3 sequences, with 45% to 50% occurring only once. Treatment noted: therapeutic diphenylcyclopropenone sensitization with weekly scalp DPC. Every patch test was put on after a blood sample was taken.

Sequencing was performed on whole blood, taken before DPC sensitization or 2, 6, or about 24 weeks after (not recorded which). The clonotype originates from an adult with alopecia areata. Some clones in this sample may be carry-over from other donors' samples. This table probably holds off-target reads from a library built for another chain. The chain employs TRBV20-1 and TRBJ2-6; no clear D gene. This CDR3 is CSARRPSGANVLTF. The CDR3, as DNA: TGCAGTGCTAGGCGCCCCTCTGGGGCCAACGTCCTGACTTTC.